This T cell receptor (beta chain) came from a study of human T cells and chemical hapten exposure. On this clonotype: Its specificity is unknown.

This sample's time point: pre-sensitization, week 0. Treatment meaning: therapeutic diphenylcyclopropenone sensitization with weekly scalp DPC. TCRdb called the RACE reads again in MiXCR, with one record for every CDR3 protein. This sample has 150,000 to 200,000 distinct CDR3 sequences, with 30% found just once. CDR3 length equals 14 residues. V was shortened by 5 bases and J by 3 bases, with 14 bases between the two germline ends. Per germline, CDR1 MDHEN and CDR2 SYDVKM. Study-wide findings and caveats: Expanded TCRs created a significantly greater count of big CDR3 similarity clusters than controls did.

The sequence derives from a young woman with alopecia areata. Some clones in this sample may be carry-over from other donors' samples. The J gene is TRBJ2-7, the V gene TRBV28; D is perhaps TRBD1 (6 bases). The source was whole blood, collected in connection with sensitization to the hapten diphenylcyclopropenone (DPC). Here the CDR3 reads CASSPNRDHYEQYF. CDR3 coding DNA: TGTGCCAGCAGTCCCAACAGGGACCACTACGAGCAGTACTTC.